This TCR beta chain was obtained from a study of CD8+ T cells in alopecia areata. The treatment here: oral pan-JAK inhibitor, 5-10 mg twice daily. Extracted RNA was reverse transcribed into cDNA, the sequencing template. Measured with immunoSEQ multiplex PCR; TCRdb has only the in-frame clones, and not every one. The profile shows 200,000 to 250,000 clones, about 50% of them singletons. Germline CDR1 reads SQVTM; CDR2 reads ANQGSEA. The CDR3 has 13 amino acids. Trimming cost V 4 bases and J 4 bases; bases outside gene matches: 6. The source is a human donor with alopecia areata. The sequencing here drew on CD4+ T cells sorted from blood, taken at week 4, from a patient treated with tofacitinib. This rearrangement joins TRBV29-1 to TRBJ1-2, with 7 bases lining up with TRBD1. The CDR3 loop is CSVVRAGGYGYTF. The CDR3 DNA follows: TGCAGCGTTGTTCGGGCAGGGGGCTATGGCTACACCTTC. Variable domain in full (rest from reference TRBV29-1 and TRBJ1-2): SAVISQKPSRDICQRGTSLTIQCQVDSQVTMMFWYRQQPGQSLTLIATANQGSEATYESGFVIDKFPISRPNLTFSTLTVSNMSPEDSSIYLCSVVRAGGYGYTFGSGTRLTVV.